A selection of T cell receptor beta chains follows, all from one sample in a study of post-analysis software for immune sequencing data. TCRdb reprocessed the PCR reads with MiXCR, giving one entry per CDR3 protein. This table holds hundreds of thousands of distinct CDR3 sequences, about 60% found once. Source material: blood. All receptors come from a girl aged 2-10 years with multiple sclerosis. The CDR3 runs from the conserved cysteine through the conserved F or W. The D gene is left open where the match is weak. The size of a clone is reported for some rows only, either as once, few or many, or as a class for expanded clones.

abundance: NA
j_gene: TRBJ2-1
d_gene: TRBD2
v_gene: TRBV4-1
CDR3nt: TGCGCCAGCAGGATCGGACTAGCGGGACCCTCTGAGCAGTTCTTC
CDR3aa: CASRIGLAGPSEQFF

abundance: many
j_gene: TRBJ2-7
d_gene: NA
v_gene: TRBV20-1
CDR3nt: TGCAGTGCTAGACGACCACAGGGATACGGAGACGAGCAGTACTTC
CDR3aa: CSARRPQGYGDEQYF

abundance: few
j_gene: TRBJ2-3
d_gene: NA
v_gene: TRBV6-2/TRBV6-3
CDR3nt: TGTGCCAGCATCCCGCGAGGGACACCGAGCACAGATACGCAGTATTTT
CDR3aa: CASIPRGTPSTDTQYF

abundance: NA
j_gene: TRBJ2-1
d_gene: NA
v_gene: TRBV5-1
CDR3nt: TGCGCCAGCAGCTTGGCCGAAAGCCGGACACCCCAGTTCTTC
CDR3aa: CASSLAESRTPQFF

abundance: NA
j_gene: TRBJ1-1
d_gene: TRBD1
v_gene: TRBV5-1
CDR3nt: TGCGCCAGCAGCTTCGGACAGGGATCCACTGAAGCTTTCTTT
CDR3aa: CASSFGQGSTEAFF

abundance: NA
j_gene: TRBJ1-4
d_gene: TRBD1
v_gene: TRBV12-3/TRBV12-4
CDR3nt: TGTGCCAGCAGTCCCTTTAAAGGCCCGGGACAGGGGGATGAAAAACTGTTTTTT
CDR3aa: CASSPFKGPGQGDEKLFF

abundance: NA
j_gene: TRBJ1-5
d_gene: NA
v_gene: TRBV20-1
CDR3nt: TGCAGTGTGTCTGCGGGAAGCAATCAGCCCCAGCATTTT
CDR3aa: CSVSAGSNQPQHF

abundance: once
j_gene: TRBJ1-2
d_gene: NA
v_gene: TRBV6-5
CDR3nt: TGTGCCAGCAGTTACTCTACCCCAGGGGACCTAGGTCTCTATGGCTACACCTTC
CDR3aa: CASSYSTPGDLGLYGYTF

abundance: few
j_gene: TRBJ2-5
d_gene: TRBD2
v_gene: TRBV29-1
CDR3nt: TGCAGCGTTGAATCCAGCGGGGTACAAGAGACCCAGTACTTC
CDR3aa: CSVESSGVQETQYF

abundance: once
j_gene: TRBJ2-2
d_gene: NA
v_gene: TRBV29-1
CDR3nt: TGCAGCGCAACACCGGGCACCGGGGAGCTGTTTTTT
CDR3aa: CSATPGTGELFF

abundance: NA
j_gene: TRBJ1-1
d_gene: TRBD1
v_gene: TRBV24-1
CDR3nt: TGTGCCACCAGTGATTTCCCCATCCTTGACAGGGGAGGCACTGAAGCTTTCTTT
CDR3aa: CATSDFPILDRGGTEAFF

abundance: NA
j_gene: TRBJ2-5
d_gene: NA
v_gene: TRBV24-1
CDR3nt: TGTGCCACCAGTGACACCAGGCAGACGAGGCGGACAGAGACCCAGTACTTC
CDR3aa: CATSDTRQTRRTETQYF

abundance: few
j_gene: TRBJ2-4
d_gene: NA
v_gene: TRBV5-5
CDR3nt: TGTGCCAGCAGCTTGGATGGGGGCGCCCAAAACATTCAGTACTTC
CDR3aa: CASSLDGGAQNIQYF

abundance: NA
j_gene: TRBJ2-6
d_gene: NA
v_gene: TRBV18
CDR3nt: TGTGCCAGCTCACCACCGTCGGGGCAGGCGCTCTCTGGGGCCAACGTCCGGACTTTC
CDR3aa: CASSPPSGQALSGANVRTF

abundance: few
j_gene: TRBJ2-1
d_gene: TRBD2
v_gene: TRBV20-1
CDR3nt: TGCAGTGCTAAAAAGGCGGGAGGGAATGAGCAGTTCTTC
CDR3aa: CSAKKAGGNEQFF

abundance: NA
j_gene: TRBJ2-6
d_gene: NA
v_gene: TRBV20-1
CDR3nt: TGCAGTGCAGCAGGGGTAGACTCTGGGGCCAACGTCCTGACTTTC
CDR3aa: CSAAGVDSGANVLTF

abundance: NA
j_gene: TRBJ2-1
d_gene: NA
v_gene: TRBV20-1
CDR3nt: TGCAGTGCTAGAGATCAGTATAGAATTAACAATGAGCAGTTCTTC
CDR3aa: CSARDQYRINNEQFF

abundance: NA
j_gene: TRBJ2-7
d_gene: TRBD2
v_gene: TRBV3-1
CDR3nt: TGTGCCAGCAGCCAATCTAGCGGGGCCTACGAGCAGTACTTC
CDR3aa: CASSQSSGAYEQYF

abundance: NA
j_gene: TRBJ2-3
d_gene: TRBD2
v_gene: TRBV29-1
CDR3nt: TGCAGCGTCGATGGGCTTCCACTAGCGGGAGGTACAGATACGCAGTATTTT
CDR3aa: CSVDGLPLAGGTDTQYF

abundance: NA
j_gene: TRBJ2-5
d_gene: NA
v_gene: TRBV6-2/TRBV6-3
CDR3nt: TGTGCCAGCAGTTACAAAGGGGCCCTCCAAGAGACCCAGTACTTC
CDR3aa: CASSYKGALQETQYF

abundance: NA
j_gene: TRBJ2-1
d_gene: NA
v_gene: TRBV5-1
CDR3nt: TGCGCCAGCAGCTTAGAGAGTCCTGGCAATGAGCAGTTCTTC
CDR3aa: CASSLESPGNEQFF

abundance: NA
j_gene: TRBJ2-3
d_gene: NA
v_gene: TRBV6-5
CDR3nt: TGTGCCAGCAGTTACTTCGATAATACAGATACGCAGTATTTT
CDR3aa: CASSYFDNTDTQYF

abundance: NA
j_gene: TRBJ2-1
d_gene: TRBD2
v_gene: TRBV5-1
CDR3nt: TGCGCCAGCAAGGTTAGCGGGGATTACAATGAGCAGTTCTTC
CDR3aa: CASKVSGDYNEQFF

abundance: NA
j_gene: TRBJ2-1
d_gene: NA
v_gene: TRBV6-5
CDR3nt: TGTGCCAGCAGGAAACTAGAGTACAATGAGCAGTTCTTC
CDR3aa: CASRKLEYNEQFF

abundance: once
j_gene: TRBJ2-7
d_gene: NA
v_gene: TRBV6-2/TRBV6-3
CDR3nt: TGTGCCAGCAGTTACTCCCCGGCTGGGACGTTCTACGAGCAGTACTTC
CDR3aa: CASSYSPAGTFYEQYF

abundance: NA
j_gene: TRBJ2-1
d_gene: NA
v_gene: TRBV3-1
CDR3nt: TGTGCCAGCAGCCAAGAGCCCGTTAACAATGAGCAGTTCTTC
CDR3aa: CASSQEPVNNEQFF

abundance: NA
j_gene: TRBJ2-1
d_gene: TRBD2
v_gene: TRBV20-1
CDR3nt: TGCAGTGCTGAACCTCTAGCGGGAGAGACCAATGAGCAGTTCTTC
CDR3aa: CSAEPLAGETNEQFF

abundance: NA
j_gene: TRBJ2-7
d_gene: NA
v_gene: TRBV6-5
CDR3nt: TGTGCCAGCATGTCCTTGGCTAGCTACGAGCAGTACTTC
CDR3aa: CASMSLASYEQYF

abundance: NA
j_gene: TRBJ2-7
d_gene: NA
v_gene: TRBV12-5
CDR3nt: TGTGCTAGTGGTCAACCGGGAAAATACTACGAGCAGTACTTC
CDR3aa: CASGQPGKYYEQYF

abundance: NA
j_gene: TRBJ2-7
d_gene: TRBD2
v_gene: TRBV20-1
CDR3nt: TGCAGTGCCAGGATACAGGCTCTCCCCTGGAGCGGGAGATACGAGCAGTACTTC
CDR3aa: CSARIQALPWSGRYEQYF

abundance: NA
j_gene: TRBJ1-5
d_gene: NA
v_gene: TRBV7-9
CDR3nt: TGTGCCAGCAGCTTCACAGGTGTAGGTCAGCCCCAGCATTTT
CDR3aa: CASSFTGVGQPQHF